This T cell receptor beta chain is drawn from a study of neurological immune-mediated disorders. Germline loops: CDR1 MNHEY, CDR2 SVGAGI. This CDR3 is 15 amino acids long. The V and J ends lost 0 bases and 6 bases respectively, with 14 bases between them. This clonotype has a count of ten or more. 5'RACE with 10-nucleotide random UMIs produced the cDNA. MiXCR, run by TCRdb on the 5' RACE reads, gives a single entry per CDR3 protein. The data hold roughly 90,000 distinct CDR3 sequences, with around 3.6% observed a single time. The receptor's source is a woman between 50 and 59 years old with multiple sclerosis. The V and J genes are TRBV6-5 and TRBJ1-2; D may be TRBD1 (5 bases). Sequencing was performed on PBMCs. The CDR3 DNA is TGTGCCAGCAGTTACTCACCCCCGGGACCCGATGGCTACACCTTC. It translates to CASSYSPPGPDGYTF.